This TCR beta chain is drawn from a study of PD-1 blockade in classical Hodgkin lymphoma. Study outcomes and limitations: Baseline diversity resembling that of newly diagnosed patients was seen in complete responders. Why repertoires differed is undefined; disease activity or prior therapy possibly contributed. Exclusion was applied to patients who started nivolumab under 1 year after ASCT.

Each patient experienced a relapse that followed autologous stem cell transplantation, and brentuximab vedotin exposure varied. V was cut by 5 bases and J by 6 bases, with 11 bases left in between. This CDR3 has 12 residues. Germline V gene lookup returns CDR1 SGHAT and CDR2 FQNNGV. As regards this clone: Its antigen is as yet unknown.

Clones were sequenced by immunoSEQ multiplex PCR, and TCRdb holds only the in-frame ones, with some missing. In the table there are tens of thousands of clones, 75% to 90% of which are singletons. The origin of this receptor is a human donor with classical Hodgkin lymphoma. V and J are TRBV11-2 and TRBJ2-7; D unresolved. The sample in question was peripheral blood mononuclear cells (PBMCs), obtained at baseline. CDR3 DNA sequence: TGTGCCAGCAGCGATTTTTCCAGCGAGCAGTACTTC. Translated, it gives CASSDFSSEQYF.